This T cell receptor beta chain derives from a study of T cells in Graves' hyperthyroidism and ophthalmopathy. Amplification yielded TCR beta CDR3 regions, with RNA transcripts as the source. With the HTBI primer set, the TCR CDR3 went through a first round of RT-PCR. TCRdb reanalysed the multiplex PCR reads using MiXCR and keeps one entry per CDR3 protein. The sample holds about 580,000 distinct CDR3 sequences; about half are singletons and the top ten take around 7.7%. A word on this clonotype: The antigen remains unidentified.

Study-wide findings and caveats: Most thyroid clonotypes expanded above 0.001 appeared in blood too.

Based on clinical symptoms, serum thyroxine and TRAb, thyroid ultrasound and orbital computed tomography, diagnoses were reached. The sequencing sample was made of peripheral blood or thyroid tissue (not recorded which). This TCR was sampled from a young woman with Graves' hyperthyroidism.

This CDR3 is CSFRLYGYTF. The CDR3 DNA reads TGCAGTTTTCGACTTTATGGCTACACCTTC. The chain recombines TRBV29-1 with TRBJ1-2; no clear D. There are 10 residues in the CDR3. From germline, CDR1 is SQVTM and CDR2 ANQGSEA.